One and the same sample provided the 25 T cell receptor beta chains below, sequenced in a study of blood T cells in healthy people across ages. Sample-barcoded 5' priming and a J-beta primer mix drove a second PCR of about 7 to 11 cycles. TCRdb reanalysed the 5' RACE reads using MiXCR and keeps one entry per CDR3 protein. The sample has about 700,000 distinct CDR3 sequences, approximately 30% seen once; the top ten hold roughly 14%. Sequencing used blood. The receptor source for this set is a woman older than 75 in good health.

CDR3 sequence reads: CASRRDRDYTF. The CDR3 bases are TGCGCCAGCAGGCGGGACAGGGACTACACCTTC. This chain uses TRBV4-1 with TRBJ1-2, with 9 bases fitting TRBD1. The CDR3 runs to 11 residues. Per the germline V gene, CDR1 is MGHRA and CDR2 is YSYEKL. V trimming: 6 bases; J trimming: 10 bases; junction bases outside the gene matches: 3.

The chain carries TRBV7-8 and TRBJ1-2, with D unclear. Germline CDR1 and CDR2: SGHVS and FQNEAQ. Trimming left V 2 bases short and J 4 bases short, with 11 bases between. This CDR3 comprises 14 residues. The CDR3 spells CASSLKQSSYGYTF. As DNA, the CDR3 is TGTGCCAGCAGCTTAAAACAGTCCTCCTATGGCTACACCTTC. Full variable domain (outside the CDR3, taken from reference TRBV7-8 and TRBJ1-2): GAGVSQSPRYKVAKRGQDVALRCDPISGHVSLFWYQQALGQGPEFLTYFQNEAQLDKSGLPSDRFFAERPEGSVSTLKIQRTQQEDSAVYLCASSLKQSSYGYTFGSGTRLTVV.

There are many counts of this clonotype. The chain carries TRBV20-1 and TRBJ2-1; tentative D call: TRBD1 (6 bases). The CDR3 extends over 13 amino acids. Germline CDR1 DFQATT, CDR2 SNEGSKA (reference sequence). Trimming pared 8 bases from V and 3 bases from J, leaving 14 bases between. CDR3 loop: CSTEEDSYNEQFF. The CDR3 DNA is TGCAGTACCGAGGAGGACAGCTACAATGAGCAGTTCTTC.

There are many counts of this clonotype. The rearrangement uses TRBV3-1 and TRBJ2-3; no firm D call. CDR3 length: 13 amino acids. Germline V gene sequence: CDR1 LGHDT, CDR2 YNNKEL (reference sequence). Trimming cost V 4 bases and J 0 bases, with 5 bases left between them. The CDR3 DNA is TGTGCCAGCAGCCCCCACAGCACAGATACGCAGTATTTT. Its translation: CASSPHSTDTQYF.

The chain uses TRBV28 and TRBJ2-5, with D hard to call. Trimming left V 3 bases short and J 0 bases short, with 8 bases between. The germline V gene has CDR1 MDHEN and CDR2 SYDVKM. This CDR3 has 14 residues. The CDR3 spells CASSFRHNQETQYF. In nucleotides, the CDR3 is TGTGCCAGCAGTTTCCGTCATAACCAAGAGACCCAGTACTTC.

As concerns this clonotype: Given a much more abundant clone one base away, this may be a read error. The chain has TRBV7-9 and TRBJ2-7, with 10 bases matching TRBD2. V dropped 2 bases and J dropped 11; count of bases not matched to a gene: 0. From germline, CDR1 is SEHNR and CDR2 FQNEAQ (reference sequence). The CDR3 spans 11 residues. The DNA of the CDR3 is TGTGCCAGCAGCTTACTAGCGGGGGAGTACTTC. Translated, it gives CASSLLAGEYF.

The CDR3 nucleotides are TGCGCCAGCAGCCAAGAGAACAGGGGGGAGACCCAGTACTTC. As protein: CASSQENRGETQYF. V usage is TRBV4-3 and J usage is TRBJ2-5; 8 bases fit TRBD1. There are 14 residues in the CDR3. Germline trimming cut 0 bases from V and 5 bases from J; bases unmatched to any gene: 2. Germline assignment: CDR1 LGHNA and CDR2 YSLEER.

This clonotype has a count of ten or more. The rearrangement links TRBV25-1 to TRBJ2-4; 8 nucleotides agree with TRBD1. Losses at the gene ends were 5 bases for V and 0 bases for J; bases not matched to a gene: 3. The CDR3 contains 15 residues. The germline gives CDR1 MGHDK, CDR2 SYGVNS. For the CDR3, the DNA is TGTGCCAGCAGTAGGACAGGGCTAGCCAAAAACATTCAGTACTTC. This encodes CASSRTGLAKNIQYF.

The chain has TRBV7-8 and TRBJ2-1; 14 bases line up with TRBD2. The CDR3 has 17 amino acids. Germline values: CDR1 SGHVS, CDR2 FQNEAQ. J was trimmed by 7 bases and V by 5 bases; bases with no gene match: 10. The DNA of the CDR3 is TGTGCCAGCAGCCCATTTGGGACTAGCGGGGGCGGGAATGAGCAGTTCTTC. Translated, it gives CASSPFGTSGGGNEQFF.

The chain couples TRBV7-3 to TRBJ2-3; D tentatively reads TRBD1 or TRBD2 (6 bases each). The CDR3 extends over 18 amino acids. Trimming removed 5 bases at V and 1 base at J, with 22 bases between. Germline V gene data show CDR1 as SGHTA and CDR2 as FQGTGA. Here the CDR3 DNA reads TGTGCCAGCAGCCCGAAAAGGGGGGCTAGAACGGGCACAGATACGCAGTATTTT. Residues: CASSPKRGARTGTDTQYF.

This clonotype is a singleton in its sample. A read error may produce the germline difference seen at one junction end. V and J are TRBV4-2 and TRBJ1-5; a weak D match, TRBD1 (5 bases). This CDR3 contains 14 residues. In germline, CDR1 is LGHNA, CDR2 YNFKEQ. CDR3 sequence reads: CASNQAGGGQPQHF. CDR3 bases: TGTGCCAGCAACCAAGCGGGGGGGGGTCAGCCCCAGCATTTT.

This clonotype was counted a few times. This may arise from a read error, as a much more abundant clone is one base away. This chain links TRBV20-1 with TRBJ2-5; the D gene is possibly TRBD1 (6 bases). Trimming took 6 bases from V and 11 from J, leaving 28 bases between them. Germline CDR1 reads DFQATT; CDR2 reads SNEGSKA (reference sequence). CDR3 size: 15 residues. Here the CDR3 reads CSATGPGQDYNEQYF. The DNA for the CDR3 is TGCAGTGCGACTGGACCGGGACAAGACTACAATGAGCAGTACTTC.

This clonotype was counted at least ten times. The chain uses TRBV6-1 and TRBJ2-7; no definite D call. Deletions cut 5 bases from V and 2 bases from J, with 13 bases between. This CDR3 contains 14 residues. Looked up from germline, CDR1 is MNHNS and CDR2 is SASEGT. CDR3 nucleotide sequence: TGTGCCAGCAGTCCTGATTGGATTACCTACGAGCAGTACTTC. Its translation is CASSPDWITYEQYF.

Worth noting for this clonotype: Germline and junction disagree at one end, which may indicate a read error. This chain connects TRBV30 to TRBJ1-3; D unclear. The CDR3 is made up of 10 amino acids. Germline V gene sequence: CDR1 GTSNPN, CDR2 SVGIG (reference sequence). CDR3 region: CAWGGNAIYF. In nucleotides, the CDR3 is TGTGCCTGGGGAGGAAACGCCATATATTTT. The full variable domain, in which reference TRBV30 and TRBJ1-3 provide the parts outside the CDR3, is SQTIHQWPATLVQPVGSPLSLECTVEGTSNPNLYWYRQAAGRGLQLLFYSVGIGQISSEVPQNLSASRPQDRQFILSSKKLLLSDSGFYLCAWGGNAIYFGEGSWLTVV.

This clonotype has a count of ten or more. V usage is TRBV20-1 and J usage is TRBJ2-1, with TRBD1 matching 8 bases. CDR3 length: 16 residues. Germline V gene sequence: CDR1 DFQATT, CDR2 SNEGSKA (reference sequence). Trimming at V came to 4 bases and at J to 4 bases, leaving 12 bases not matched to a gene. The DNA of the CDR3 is TGCAGTGCTAAGACGGGGCAGGGGGCGGGGTACAATGAGCAGTTCTTC. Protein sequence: CSAKTGQGAGYNEQFF.

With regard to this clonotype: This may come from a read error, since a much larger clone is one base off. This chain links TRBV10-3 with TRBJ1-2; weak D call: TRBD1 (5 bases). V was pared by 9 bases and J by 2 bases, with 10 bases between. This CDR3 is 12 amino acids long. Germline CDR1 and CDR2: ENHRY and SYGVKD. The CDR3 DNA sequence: TGTGCCATGGGGCGGGGGAACTATGGCTACACCTTC. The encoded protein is CAMGRGNYGYTF.

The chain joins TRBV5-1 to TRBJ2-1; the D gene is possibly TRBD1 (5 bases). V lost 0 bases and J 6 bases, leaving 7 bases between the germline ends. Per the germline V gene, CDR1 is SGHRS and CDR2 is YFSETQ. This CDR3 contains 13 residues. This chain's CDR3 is CASSLAGPNEQFF. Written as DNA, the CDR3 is TGCGCCAGCAGCTTGGCAGGGCCCAATGAGCAGTTCTTC.

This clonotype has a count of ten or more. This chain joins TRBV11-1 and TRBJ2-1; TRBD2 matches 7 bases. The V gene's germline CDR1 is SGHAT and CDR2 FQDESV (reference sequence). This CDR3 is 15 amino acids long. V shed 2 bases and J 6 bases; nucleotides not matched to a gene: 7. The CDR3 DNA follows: TGTGCCAGCAGCTTAAGGACTAGATTTCCCAATGAGCAGTTCTTC. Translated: CASSLRTRFPNEQFF.

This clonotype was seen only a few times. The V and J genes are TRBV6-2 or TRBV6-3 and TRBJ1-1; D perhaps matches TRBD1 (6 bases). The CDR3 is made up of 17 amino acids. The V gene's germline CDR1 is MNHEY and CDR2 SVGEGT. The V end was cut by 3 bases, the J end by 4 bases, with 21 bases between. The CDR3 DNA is TGTGCCAGCAGTTATCCCAGGGGCCTCAAAGGTGGCACTGAAGCTTTCTTT. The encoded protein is CASSYPRGLKGGTEAFF.

The CDR3 spells CASSLEAYNEQFF. The CDR3 bases are TGTGCCAGCAGCTTAGAGGCGTACAATGAGCAGTTCTTC. The chain has TRBV11-2 and TRBJ2-1; D is unclear. Germline V gene lookup returns CDR1 SGHAT and CDR2 FQNNGV. V lost 0 bases to trimming and J lost 4 bases, with 4 bases between them. There are 13 residues in the CDR3.

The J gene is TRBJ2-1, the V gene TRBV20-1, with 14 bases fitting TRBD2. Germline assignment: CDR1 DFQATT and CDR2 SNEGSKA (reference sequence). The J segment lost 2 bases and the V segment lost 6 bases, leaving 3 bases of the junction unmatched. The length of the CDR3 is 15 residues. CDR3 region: CSALTSGRAYNEQFF. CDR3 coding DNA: TGCAGTGCGCTGACTAGCGGGAGGGCCTACAATGAGCAGTTCTTC.

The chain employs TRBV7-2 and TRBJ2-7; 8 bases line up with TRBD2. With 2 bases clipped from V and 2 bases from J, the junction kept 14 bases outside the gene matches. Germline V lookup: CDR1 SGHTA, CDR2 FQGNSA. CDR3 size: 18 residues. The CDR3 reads CASSLFPSGSDITYEQYF. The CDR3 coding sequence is TGTGCCAGCAGCTTATTTCCCAGCGGGAGTGATATCACCTACGAGCAGTACTTC.

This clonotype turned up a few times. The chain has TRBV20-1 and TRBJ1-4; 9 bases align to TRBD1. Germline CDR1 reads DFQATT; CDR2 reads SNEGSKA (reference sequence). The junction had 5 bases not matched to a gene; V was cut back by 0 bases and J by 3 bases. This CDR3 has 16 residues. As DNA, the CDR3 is TGCAGTGCTAGAGATAACAGGGGGCTTGCTAATGAAAAACTGTTTTTT. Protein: CSARDNRGLANEKLFF.

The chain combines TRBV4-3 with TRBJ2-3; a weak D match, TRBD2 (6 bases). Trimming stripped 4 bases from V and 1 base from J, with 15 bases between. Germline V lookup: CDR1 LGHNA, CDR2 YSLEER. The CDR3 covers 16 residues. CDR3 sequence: CASSLGIREGTDTQYF. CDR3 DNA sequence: TGCGCCAGCAGCCTAGGAATCAGGGAGGGCACAGATACGCAGTATTTT.

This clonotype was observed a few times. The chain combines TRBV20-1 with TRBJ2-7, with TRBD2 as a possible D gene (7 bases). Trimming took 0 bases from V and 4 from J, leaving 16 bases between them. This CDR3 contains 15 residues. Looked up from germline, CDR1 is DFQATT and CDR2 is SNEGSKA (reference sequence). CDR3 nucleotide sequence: TGCAGTGCTAGAGATCTTGGCAGGGGAGGGTACGAGCAGTACTTC. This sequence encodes CSARDLGRGGYEQYF.